The present T cell receptor (beta chain) was sequenced within a study of technical replicates of blood from several donors listed by TCRdb under 2017. Comment on this clone: It lacks a known antigen. No qualities accompany the bases; no much larger clone lies one base away.

CDR1 MGHDK and CDR2 SYGVNS are derived from the germline V gene. From V the trimming removes 0 bases and from J it removes 5 bases, while the gene matches leave 6 bases of the junction unaccounted for. The CDR3, cysteine through phenylalanine, is 15 amino acids long. The DNA shown is the 45-base CDR3, in frame from base 1. The protocol used for the library was the immunoSEQ multiplex PCR assay. TCRdb limited this immuneACCESS table to in-frame rearrangements with V and J called. A share of clones is missing; checked studies link under half to unresolved V genes, and the rest is unexplained. In all, the sample holds about 74,000 clones, and over 90% of those were seen once. The ten largest clonotypes hold more than 0.25% of the sample.

Recombination joined TRBV25-1 with TRBJ1-2, with 7 bases in between that match TRBD1. The source is a human donor in good health. Sequences were obtained from T cells isolated from PBMCs. The bases are TGTGCCAGCAGTGAATATGGTCAGGGGGGTTATGGCTACACCTTC. It encodes CASSEYGQGGYGYTF.